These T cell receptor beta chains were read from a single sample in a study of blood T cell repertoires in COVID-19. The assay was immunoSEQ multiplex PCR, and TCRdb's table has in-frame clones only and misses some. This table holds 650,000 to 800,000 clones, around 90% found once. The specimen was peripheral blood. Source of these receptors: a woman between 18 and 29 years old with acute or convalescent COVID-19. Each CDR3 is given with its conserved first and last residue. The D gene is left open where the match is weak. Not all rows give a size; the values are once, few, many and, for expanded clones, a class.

cdr3_aa: CASSQTGAYSNQPQHF
cdr3_nt: TGTGCCAGTAGTCAGACAGGAGCTTATAGCAATCAGCCCCAGCATTTT
clone_size: .
v_call: TRBV19
d_call: .
j_call: TRBJ1-5

cdr3_aa: CSARDRGRLFF
cdr3_nt: TGCAGTGCTAGAGATCGCGGCAGACTGTTTTTT
clone_size: .
v_call: TRBV20-1
d_call: .
j_call: TRBJ1-4

cdr3_aa: CASSEEAGSYEQYF
cdr3_nt: TGTGCCAGCAGTGAAGAGGCAGGTTCCTACGAGCAGTACTTC
clone_size: .
v_call: TRBV2
d_call: .
j_call: TRBJ2-7

cdr3_aa: CASQIGGAFANEQFF
cdr3_nt: TGTGCCAGTCAAATCGGGGGGGCCTTCGCCAATGAGCAGTTCTTC
clone_size: .
v_call: TRBV19
d_call: TRBD2
j_call: TRBJ2-1

cdr3_aa: CASSNLGLTNEKLFF
cdr3_nt: TGTGCCAGCAGCAATTTGGGACTGACTAATGAAAAACTGTTTTTT
clone_size: .
v_call: TRBV7-2
d_call: .
j_call: TRBJ1-4

cdr3_aa: CASSYRDRGGNTEAFF
cdr3_nt: TGTGCCAGCAGTTACCGAGACAGGGGGGGGAACACTGAAGCTTTCTTT
clone_size: once
v_call: TRBV6-5
d_call: TRBD1
j_call: TRBJ1-1

cdr3_aa: CASSVTGGKAFF
cdr3_nt: TGTGCCAGCAGCGTAACAGGTGGAAAAGCTTTCTTT
clone_size: .
v_call: TRBV9
d_call: .
j_call: TRBJ1-1

cdr3_aa: CASSVTGGAPSTEAFF
cdr3_nt: TGTGCCAGTAGTGTCACAGGGGGCGCCCCCTCCACTGAAGCTTTCTTT
clone_size: .
v_call: TRBV19
d_call: TRBD1
j_call: TRBJ1-1

cdr3_aa: CASSGQIDNYGYTF
cdr3_nt: TGTGCCAGTTCCGGACAGATTGATAACTATGGCTACACCTTC
clone_size: .
v_call: TRBV19
d_call: .
j_call: TRBJ1-2

cdr3_aa: CASSSVGGALNTEAFF
cdr3_nt: TGTGCCAGCAGTTCCGTCGGGGGAGCGCTGAACACTGAAGCTTTCTTT
clone_size: .
v_call: TRBV6-6
d_call: .
j_call: TRBJ1-1

cdr3_aa: CASSTGHGSSYNSPLHF
cdr3_nt: TGTGCCAGCAGTACCGGACACGGAAGCTCCTATAATTCACCCCTCCACTTT
clone_size: .
v_call: TRBV27
d_call: .
j_call: TRBJ1-6

cdr3_aa: CASSLGGGGQPQHF
cdr3_nt: TGTGCCAGCAGCTTGGGCGGGGGAGGACAGCCCCAGCATTTT
clone_size: once
v_call: TRBV5-6
d_call: .
j_call: TRBJ1-5

cdr3_aa: CASGTGGNEQFF
cdr3_nt: TGTGCCAGCGGTACCGGGGGCAATGAGCAGTTCTTC
clone_size: once
v_call: TRBV12-3/TRBV12-4
d_call: .
j_call: TRBJ2-1

cdr3_aa: CASSRFWIGTVENLSNQPQHF
cdr3_nt: TGTGCCAGTAGTCGGTTCTGGATTGGGACAGTGGAAAACCTTAGCAATCAGCCCCAGCATTTT
clone_size: once
v_call: TRBV19
d_call: TRBD1
j_call: TRBJ1-5

cdr3_aa: CATSERTRTVTQYF
cdr3_nt: TGTGCCACCAGTGAACGAACGAGGACAGTTACGCAGTATTTT
clone_size: .
v_call: TRBV24-1
d_call: .
j_call: TRBJ2-3

cdr3_aa: CASSPDPWEGGRLYTEAFF
cdr3_nt: TGTGCCAGCAGTCCAGACCCTTGGGAGGGGGGTAGATTGTACACTGAAGCTTTCTTT
clone_size: .
v_call: TRBV3-1/TRBV3-2
d_call: .
j_call: TRBJ1-1

cdr3_aa: CASSAPRQKNIQYF
cdr3_nt: TGTGCCAGCAGCGCCCCCAGACAGAAAAACATTCAGTACTTC
clone_size: .
v_call: TRBV9
d_call: .
j_call: TRBJ2-4

cdr3_aa: CASSPSMNTEAFF
cdr3_nt: TGTGCCAGCAGCCCTAGCATGAACACTGAAGCTTTCTTT
clone_size: .
v_call: TRBV4-2
d_call: .
j_call: TRBJ1-1

cdr3_aa: CASSLGGTGEYEQYF
cdr3_nt: TGCGCCAGCAGCTTGGGAGGGACAGGGGAGTACGAGCAGTACTTC
clone_size: .
v_call: TRBV5-1
d_call: TRBD1
j_call: TRBJ2-7

cdr3_aa: CASKTGQGVLSQHF
cdr3_nt: TGTGCCAGCAAGACTGGACAGGGGGTTTTGTCCCAGCATTTT
clone_size: .
v_call: TRBV19
d_call: TRBD1
j_call: TRBJ1-5

cdr3_aa: CASSLAGAGEQYF
cdr3_nt: TGTGCCAGCAGTTTGGCAGGGGCGGGCGAGCAGTACTTC
clone_size: .
v_call: TRBV6-6
d_call: .
j_call: TRBJ2-7

cdr3_aa: CASTPSDFYSNQPQHF
cdr3_nt: TGTGCCAGTACTCCCTCGGACTTCTATAGCAATCAGCCCCAGCATTTT
clone_size: .
v_call: TRBV19
d_call: .
j_call: TRBJ1-5

cdr3_aa: CASSLSPGNYGYTF
cdr3_nt: TGTGCCAGCAGCTTATCTCCGGGAAACTATGGCTACACCTTC
clone_size: once
v_call: TRBV7-6
d_call: .
j_call: TRBJ1-2